The T cell receptor beta chain under discussion was sequenced for a study of immune characterization of retroperitoneal liposarcoma. This CDR3 is built from 13 residues. CDR1 is MNHNS, CDR2 SASEGT, per germline. TCRdb called the PCR reads again in MiXCR, with one record for every CDR3 protein. The sample consists of approximately 10,000 distinct CDR3 sequences, roughly a quarter of them appearing once. The chain has TRBV6-1 and TRBJ2-5, with D possibly matching TRBD1 (5 bases). Near its end, the DNA agrees better with TRBJ2-7, so the J call may be wrong. Sequenced: tumor tissue. The TCR comes from a female donor with retroperitoneal liposarcoma. The CDR3 DNA follows: TGTGCCAGCAGTGCACGCCTAGGGGACGAGCAGTACTTC. As protein: CASSARLGDEQYF.